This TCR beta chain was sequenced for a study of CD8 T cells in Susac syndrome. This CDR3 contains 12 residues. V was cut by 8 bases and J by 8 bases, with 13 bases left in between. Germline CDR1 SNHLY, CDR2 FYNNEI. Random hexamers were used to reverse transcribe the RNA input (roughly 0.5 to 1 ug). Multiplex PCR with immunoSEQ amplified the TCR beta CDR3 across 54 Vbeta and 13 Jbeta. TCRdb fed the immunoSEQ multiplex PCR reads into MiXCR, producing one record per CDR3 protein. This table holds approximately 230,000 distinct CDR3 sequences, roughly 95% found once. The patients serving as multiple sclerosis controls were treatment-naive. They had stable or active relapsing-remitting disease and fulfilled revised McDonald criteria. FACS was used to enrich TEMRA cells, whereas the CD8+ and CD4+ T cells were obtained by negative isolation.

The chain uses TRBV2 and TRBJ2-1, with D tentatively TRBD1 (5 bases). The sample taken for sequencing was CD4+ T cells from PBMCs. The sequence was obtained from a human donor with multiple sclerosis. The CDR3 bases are TGTGCCAGCGGCAGGGTAATGTATGAGCAGTTCTTC. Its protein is CASGRVMYEQFF.